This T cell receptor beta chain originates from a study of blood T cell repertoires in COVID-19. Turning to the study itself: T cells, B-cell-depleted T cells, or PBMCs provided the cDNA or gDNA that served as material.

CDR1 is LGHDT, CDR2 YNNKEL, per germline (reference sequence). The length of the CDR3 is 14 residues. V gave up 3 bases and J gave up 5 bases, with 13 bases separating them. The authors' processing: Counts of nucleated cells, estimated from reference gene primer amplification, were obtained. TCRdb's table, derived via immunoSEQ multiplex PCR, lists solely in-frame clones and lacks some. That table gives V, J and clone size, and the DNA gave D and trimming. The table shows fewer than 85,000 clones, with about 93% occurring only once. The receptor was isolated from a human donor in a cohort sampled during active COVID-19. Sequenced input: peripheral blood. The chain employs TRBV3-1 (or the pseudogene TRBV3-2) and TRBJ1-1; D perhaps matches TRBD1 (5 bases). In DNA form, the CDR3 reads TGTGCCAGCAGCCATCCAACTCGGGGGACTGAAGCTTTCTTT. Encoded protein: CASSHPTRGTEAFF.